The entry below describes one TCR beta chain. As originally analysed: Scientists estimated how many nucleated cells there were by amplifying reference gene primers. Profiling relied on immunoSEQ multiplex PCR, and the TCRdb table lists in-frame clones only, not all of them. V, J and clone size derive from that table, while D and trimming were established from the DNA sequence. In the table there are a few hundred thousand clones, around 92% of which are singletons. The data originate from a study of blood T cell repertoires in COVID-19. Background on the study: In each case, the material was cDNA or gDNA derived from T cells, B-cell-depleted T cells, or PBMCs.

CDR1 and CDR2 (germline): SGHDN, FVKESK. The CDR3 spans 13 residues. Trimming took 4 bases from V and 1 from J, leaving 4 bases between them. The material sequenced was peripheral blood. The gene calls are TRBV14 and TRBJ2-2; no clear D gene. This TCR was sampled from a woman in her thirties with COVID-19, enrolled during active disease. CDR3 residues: CASSRQNTGELFF. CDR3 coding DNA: TGTGCCAGCAGCCGACAGAACACCGGGGAGCTGTTTTTT.